The TCR beta chain under discussion was sequenced for a study of siplizumab effects on memory and regulatory T cells. Broader study findings: Only a minority of proliferating CD4+ or CD8+ clones had an assignable naive or memory phenotype, with roughly 75-97% lacking one. Siplizumab produced a significant drop in alloreactive sequences attributable to unstimulated CD4+ memory cells. Both greater diversity than memory cells and a major contribution to the alloresponse seemed to characterize naive T cells.

The data were produced by immunoSEQ multiplex PCR, yet TCRdb's version contains in-frame clones alone and is incomplete. The sample records some 100,000 clones, roughly 93% being singletons. Remarks on this clone: The antigen remains unidentified.

The CDR3 extends over 17 amino acids. Germline V gene lookup returns CDR1 SEHNR and CDR2 FQNEAQ (reference sequence). Deletions cut 6 bases from V and 2 bases from J, with 19 bases between. The sequencing sample was made of CD8+ T cells sorted from blood. The clonotype comes from a human donor in good health. J is TRBJ2-2 and V is TRBV7-9; no clear D. The CDR3 reads CASSSAQVDFNTGELFF. The DNA of the CDR3 is TGTGCCAGCAGTTCAGCTCAGGTAGACTTTAACACCGGGGAGCTGTTTTTT.